This record covers a single T cell receptor (beta chain). Its antigen is not identified. This record belongs to a study of a mutant IDH1 vaccine in newly diagnosed glioma. Overall study context: Treated individuals were roughly 62% male and roughly 40% female, averaging approximately 40 years of age.

Method: immunoSEQ multiplex PCR; TCRdb's copy keeps in-frame clones and lacks some. In the table there are about 66,000 clones, roughly 85% of which are singletons. Time point defined: baseline, week 1 (first vaccination visit). Treatment indicated: pre-vaccination baseline after standard-of-care therapy. Study-level points and caveats: The vaccine induced immune responses, and these occurred in approximately 94% of patients.

This TCR was sampled from a man aged 25 to 40 with glioma. The source was PBMCs, collected from a glioma patient treated with radiotherapy, temozolomide or both.

This chain's CDR3 is CASSLGVVNTEAFF. The CDR3 DNA sequence: TGTGCCAGCAGCTTAGGAGTAGTGAACACTGAAGCTTTCTTT. This chain joins TRBV11-2 and TRBJ1-1; D unresolved. Germline V gene data show CDR1 as SGHAT and CDR2 as FQNNGV. V was trimmed by 1 base and J by 0 bases, leaving 6 bases between them. The CDR3 covers 14 residues.